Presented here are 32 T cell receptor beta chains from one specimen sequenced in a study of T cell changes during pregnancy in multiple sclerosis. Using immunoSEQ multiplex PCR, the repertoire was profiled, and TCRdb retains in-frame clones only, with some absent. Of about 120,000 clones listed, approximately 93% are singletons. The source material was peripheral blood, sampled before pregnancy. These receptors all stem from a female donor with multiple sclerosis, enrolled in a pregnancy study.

CDR3 in amino acids: CASSEPGFVGAFF. In nucleotides, the CDR3 is TGTGCCAGCAGTGAACCGGGATTCGTCGGGGCTTTCTTT. This rearrangement joins TRBV6-1 to TRBJ1-1; D is ambiguous. This CDR3 contains 13 residues. The ends were cut back, 2 bases at V and 11 bases at J, with 15 bases in the middle. Germline CDR1 is MNHNS and CDR2 is SASEGT.

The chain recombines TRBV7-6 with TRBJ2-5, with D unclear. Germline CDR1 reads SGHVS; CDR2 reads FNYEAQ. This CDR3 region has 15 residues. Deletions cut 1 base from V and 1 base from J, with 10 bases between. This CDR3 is CASSLEPRSQETQYF. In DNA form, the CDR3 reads TGTGCCAGCAGCTTAGAACCTCGGTCCCAAGAGACCCAGTACTTC.

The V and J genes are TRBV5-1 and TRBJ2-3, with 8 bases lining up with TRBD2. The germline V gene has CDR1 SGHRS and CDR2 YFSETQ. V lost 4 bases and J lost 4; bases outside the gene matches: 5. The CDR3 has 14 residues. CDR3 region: CASSPGLAADTQYF. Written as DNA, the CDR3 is TGCGCCAGCAGCCCCGGACTAGCTGCAGATACGCAGTATTTT.

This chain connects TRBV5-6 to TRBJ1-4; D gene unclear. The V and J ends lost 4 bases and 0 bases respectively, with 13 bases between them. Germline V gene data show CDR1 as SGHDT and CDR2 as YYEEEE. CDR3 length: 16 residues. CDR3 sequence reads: CASSIRRTATNEKLFF. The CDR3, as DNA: TGTGCCAGCAGCATACGACGGACTGCAACTAATGAAAAACTGTTTTTT.

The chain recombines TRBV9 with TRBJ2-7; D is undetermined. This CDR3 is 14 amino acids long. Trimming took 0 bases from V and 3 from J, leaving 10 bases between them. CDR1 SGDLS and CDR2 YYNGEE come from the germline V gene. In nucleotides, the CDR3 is TGTGCCAGCAGCGTAGATGCCTACCTCTACGAGCAGTACTTC. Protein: CASSVDAYLYEQYF. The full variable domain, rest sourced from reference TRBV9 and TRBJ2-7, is DSGVTQTPKHLITATGQRVTLRCSPRSGDLSVYWYQQSLDQGLQFLIQYYNGEERAKGNILERFSAQQFPDLHSELNLSSLELGDSALYFCASSVDAYLYEQYFGPGTRLTVT.

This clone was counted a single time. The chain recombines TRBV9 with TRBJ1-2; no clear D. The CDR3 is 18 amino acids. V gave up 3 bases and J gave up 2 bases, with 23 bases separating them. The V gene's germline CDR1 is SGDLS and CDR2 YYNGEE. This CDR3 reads CASSASGWKVERNYGYTF. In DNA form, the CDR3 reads TGTGCCAGCAGCGCCTCGGGTTGGAAAGTGGAACGGAACTATGGCTACACCTTC.

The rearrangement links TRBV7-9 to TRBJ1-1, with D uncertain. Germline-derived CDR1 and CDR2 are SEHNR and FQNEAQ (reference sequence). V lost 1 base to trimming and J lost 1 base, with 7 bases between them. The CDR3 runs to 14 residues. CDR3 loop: CASSLGYRNTEAFF. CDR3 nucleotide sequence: TGTGCCAGCAGCTTAGGTTACAGGAACACTGAAGCTTTCTTT.

Here the CDR3 reads CASSEARDLQYF. The CDR3 DNA sequence: TGTGCCAGCAGTGAAGCCCGGGACTTGCAGTACTTC. The rearrangement links TRBV28 to TRBJ2-5; D possibly corresponds to TRBD2 (6 bases). The germline V gene encodes CDR1 MDHEN and CDR2 SYDVKM. Trimming removed 5 bases from V and 11 bases from J, with 15 bases in between. The CDR3 is 12 residues long.

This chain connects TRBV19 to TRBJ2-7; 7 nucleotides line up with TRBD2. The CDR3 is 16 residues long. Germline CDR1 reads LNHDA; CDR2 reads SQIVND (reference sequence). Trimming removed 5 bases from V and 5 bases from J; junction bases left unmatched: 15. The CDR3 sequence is CASSPPRGSSAHEQYF. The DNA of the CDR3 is TGTGCCAGTAGTCCCCCGCGGGGGAGTTCGGCCCACGAGCAGTACTTC.

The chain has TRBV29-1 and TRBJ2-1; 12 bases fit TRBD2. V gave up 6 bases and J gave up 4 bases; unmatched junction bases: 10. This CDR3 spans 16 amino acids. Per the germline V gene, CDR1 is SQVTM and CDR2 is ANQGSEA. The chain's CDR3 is CSVQTSGGPKYNEQFF. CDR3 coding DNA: TGCAGCGTCCAGACTAGCGGGGGACCAAAATACAATGAGCAGTTCTTC.

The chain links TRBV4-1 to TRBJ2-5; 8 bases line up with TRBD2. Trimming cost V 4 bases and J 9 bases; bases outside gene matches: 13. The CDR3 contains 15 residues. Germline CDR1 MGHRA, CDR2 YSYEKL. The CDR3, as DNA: TGCGCCAGCAGCCTAGCGGGGCGGGCCGGAATGGCCCAGTACTTC. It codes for CASSLAGRAGMAQYF.

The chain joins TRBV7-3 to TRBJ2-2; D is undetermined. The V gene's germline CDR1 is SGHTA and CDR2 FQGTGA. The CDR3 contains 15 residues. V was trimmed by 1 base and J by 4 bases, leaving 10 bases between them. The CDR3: CASSLSRVGTGELFF. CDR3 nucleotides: TGTGCCAGCAGCTTAAGCCGGGTAGGCACCGGGGAGCTGTTTTTT. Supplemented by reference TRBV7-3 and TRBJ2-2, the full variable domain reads GAGVSQTPSNKVTEKGKYVELRCDPISGHTALYWYRQSLGQGPEFLIYFQGTGAADDSGLPNDRFFAVRPEGSVSTLKIQRTERGDSAVYLCASSLSRVGTGELFFGEGSRLTVL.

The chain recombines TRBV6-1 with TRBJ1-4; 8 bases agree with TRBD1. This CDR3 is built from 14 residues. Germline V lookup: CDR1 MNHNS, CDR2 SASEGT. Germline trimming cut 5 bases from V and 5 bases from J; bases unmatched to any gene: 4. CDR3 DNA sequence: TGTGCCAGCAGTCCAGGGGGCGGGAATGAAAAACTGTTTTTT. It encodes CASSPGGGNEKLFF.

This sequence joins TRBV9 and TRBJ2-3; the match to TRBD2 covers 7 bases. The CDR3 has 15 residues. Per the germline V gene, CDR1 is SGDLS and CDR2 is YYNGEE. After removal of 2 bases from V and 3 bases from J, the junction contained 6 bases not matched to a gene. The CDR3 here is CASSVLAELTDTQYF. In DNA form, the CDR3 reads TGTGCCAGCAGCGTTCTAGCGGAGCTAACAGATACGCAGTATTTT.

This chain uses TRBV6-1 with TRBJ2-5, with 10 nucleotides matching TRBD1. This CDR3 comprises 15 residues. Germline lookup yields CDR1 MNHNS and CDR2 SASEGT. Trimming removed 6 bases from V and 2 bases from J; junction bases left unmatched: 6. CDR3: CASSWDRGQQETQYF. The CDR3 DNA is TGTGCCAGCAGCTGGGACAGGGGTCAGCAAGAGACCCAGTACTTC.

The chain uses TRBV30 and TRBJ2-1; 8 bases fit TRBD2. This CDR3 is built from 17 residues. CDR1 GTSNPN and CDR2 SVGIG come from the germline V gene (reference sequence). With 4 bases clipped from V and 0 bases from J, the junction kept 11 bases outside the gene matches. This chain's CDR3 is CAWNHGRGAISYNEQFF. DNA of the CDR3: TGTGCCTGGAACCACGGGCGGGGGGCCATCTCCTACAATGAGCAGTTCTTC.

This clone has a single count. The CDR3: CSVGDRTSSYNEQFF. The CDR3 coding sequence is TGCAGCGTTGGAGACAGGACTAGCTCCTACAATGAGCAGTTCTTC. The chain uses TRBV29-1 and TRBJ2-1; a weak D match, TRBD2 (7 bases). V lost 4 bases and J lost 0, with 13 bases in between. Per germline, CDR1 SQVTM and CDR2 ANQGSEA. There are 15 residues in the CDR3.

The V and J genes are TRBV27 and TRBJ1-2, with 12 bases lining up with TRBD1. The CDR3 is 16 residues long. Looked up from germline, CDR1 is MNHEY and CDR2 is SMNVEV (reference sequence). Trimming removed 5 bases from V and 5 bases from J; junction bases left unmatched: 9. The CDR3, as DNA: TGTGCCAGCAGTGAGGCCGGGACAGGGGGCAGGTATGGCTACACCTTC. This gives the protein CASSEAGTGGRYGYTF.

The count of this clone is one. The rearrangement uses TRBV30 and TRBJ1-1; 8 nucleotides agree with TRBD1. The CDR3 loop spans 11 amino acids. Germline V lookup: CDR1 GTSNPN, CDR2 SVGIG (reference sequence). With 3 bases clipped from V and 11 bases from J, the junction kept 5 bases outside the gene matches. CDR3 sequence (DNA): TGTGCCTGGAGACACAGGGGGAACGCTTTCTTT. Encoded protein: CAWRHRGNAFF.

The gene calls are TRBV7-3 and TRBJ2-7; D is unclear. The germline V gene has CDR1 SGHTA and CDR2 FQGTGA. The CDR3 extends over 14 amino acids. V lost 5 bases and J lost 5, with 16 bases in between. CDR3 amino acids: CASSPPAQVDEQYF. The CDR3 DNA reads TGTGCCAGCAGCCCCCCCGCGCAAGTTGACGAGCAGTACTTC.

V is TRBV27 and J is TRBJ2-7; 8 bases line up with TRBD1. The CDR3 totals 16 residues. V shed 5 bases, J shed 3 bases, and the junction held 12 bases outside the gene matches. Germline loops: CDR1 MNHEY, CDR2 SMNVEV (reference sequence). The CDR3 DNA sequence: TGTGCCAGCAGTCGATTGACCGGGACAGGTAGCTACGAGCAGTACTTC. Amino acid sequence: CASSRLTGTGSYEQYF.

The CDR3 DNA is TGTGCCAGCAGTCCCCAGGCCGCTAGCGGGAGGAGTGAGCAGTTCTTC. Protein: CASSPQAASGRSEQFF. V and J are TRBV27 and TRBJ2-1; 11 bases line up with TRBD2. The CDR3 runs to 16 residues. Germline CDR1 reads MNHEY; CDR2 reads SMNVEV (reference sequence). The junction had 12 bases not matched to a gene; V was cut back by 5 bases and J by 9 bases.

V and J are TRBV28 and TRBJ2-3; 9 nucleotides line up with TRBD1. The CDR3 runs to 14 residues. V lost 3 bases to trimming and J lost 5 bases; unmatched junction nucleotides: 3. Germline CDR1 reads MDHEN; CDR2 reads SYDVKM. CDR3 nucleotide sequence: TGTGCCAGCAGTTTCGGACAGGGGCGAGATACGCAGTATTTT. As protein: CASSFGQGRDTQYF.

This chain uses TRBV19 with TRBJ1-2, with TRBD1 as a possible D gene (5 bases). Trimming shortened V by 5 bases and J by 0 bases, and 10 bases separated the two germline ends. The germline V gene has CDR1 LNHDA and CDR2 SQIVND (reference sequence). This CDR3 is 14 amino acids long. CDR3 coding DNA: TGTGCCAGTAGTGTTACAGGCCCTAACTATGGCTACACCTTC. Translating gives CASSVTGPNYGYTF.

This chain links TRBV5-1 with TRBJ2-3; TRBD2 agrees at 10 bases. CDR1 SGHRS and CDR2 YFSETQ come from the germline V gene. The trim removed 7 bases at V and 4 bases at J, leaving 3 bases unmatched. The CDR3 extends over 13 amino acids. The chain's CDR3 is CASVGLAADTQYF. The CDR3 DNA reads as TGCGCCAGCGTCGGACTAGCGGCAGATACGCAGTATTTT.

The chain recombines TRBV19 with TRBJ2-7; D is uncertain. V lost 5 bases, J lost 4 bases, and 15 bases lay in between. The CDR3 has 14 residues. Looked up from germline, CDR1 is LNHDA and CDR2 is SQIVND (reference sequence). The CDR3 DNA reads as TGTGCCAGTAGTCCAAGTGGTGCGCTTTACGAGCAGTACTTC. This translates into CASSPSGALYEQYF.

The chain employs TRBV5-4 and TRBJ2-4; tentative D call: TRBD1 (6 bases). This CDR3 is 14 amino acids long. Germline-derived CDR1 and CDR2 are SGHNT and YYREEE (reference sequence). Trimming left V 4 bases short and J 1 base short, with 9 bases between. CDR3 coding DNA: TGTGCCAGCAGCGGGCAGGGGGCCAAAAACATTCAGTACTTC. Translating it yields CASSGQGAKNIQYF.

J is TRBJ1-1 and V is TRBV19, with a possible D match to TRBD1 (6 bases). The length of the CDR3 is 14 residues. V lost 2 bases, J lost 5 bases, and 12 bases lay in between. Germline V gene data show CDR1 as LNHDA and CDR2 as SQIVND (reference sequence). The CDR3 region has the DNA TGTGCCAGTAGTATAAGCGGCAGGGGAACTGAAGCTTTCTTT. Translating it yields CASSISGRGTEAFF.

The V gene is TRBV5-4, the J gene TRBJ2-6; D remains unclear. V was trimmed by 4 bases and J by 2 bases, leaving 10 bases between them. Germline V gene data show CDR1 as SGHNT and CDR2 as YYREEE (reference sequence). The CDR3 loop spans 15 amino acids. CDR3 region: CASSEDIPGANVLTF. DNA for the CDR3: TGTGCCAGCAGCGAAGACATACCTGGGGCCAACGTCCTGACTTTC.

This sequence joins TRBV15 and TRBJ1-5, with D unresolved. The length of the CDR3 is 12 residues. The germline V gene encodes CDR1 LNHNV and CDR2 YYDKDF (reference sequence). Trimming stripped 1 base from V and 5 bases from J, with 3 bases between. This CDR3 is CATSRVDQPQHF. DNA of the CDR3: TGTGCCACCAGCAGAGTCGATCAGCCCCAGCATTTT.

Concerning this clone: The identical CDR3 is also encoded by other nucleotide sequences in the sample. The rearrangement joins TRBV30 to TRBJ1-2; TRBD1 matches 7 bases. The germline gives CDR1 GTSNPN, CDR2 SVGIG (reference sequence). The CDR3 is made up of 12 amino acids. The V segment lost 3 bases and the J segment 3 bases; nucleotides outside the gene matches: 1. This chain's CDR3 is CAWSDRDYGYTF. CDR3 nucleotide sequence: TGTGCCTGGAGCGACAGGGACTATGGCTACACCTTC.

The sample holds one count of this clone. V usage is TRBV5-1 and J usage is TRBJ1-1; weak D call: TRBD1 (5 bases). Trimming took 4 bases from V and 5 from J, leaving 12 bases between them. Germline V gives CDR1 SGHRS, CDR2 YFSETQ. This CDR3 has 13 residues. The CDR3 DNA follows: TGCGCCAGCAGCAAAGGGGCGAGTACTGAAGCTTTCTTT. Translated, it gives CASSKGASTEAFF.